This T cell receptor (beta chain) was retrieved from a study of blood T cell repertoires in COVID-19 (dated by TCRdb to 2020 to 2022). Broadly, across the study: Collaborator samples came from the United States, Italy and Spain and covered acute and convalescent phases of COVID-19. The prospective study material was composed of cDNA or gDNA derived from T cells, B-cell-depleted T cells, or PBMCs. The dataset comprised deeply sampled blood TCRbeta repertoires from subjects exposed to, actively infected with, or recovered from COVID-19. The repertoires were released in a freely available public database intended as a resource for research on the immune response to SARS-CoV-2. The samples were drawn from two sources: the first 160 participants of the ongoing ImmuneRACE study, and 1,000 to 1,500 subjects contributed by 6 global collaborators. A de-identified subject ID, COVID-19 status, age in years and sex were almost always included in the sample metadata. HLA class I and class II types, where available, came from metadata supplied by the sample provider rather than from assay-based typing. Broader findings and caveats from the paper: How much clinical and demographic metadata was included differed by source and by participant, and the metadata was provided uncurated.

From cysteine to phenylalanine, the CDR3 is 12 amino acids long. Only the CDR3 DNA stays, 36 bases, in frame from base 1. CDR1 and CDR2, per the germline V gene (reference sequence), are GTSNPN and SVGIG. V drops 3 bases and J drops 1 base, leaving 6 bases in between. Each collaborating institution followed its own protocols to collect whole blood in K2EDTA tubes. For TCRbeta analysis, collaborators shipped samples as frozen whole blood, isolated PBMCs, or DNA extracted from either of those sample types. About this clone itself: The specificity of this receptor is unknown. No base qualities exist here, and no much larger clone lies one base off it.

The immunoSEQ Assay, a bias-controlled multiplex PCR, was used to amplify TCRbeta CDR3 regions from genomic DNA. The study's processing was this. Within the assay, amplification of reference gene primers was used to estimate how many nucleated cells each sample contained. To quantify the absolute abundance of each unique TCRbeta CDR3 rearrangement, sequence reads were collapsed and filtered. For each sample, productive Simpson clonality was calculated as the square root of Simpson's diversity index across productive rearrangements. As stored in TCRdb, this immuneACCESS dataset retains in-frame rearrangements with V and J assigned. A fraction of the clones does not appear; measured against another copy, unresolved V genes explain less than half of the discrepancy, and the remainder lacks a known reason. That table gives V, J and clone size, and the DNA gave D and trimming. Here the sample has around 180,000 clones; roughly 88% occur a single time. The top ten hold 3% to 3.5% of the sample.

The receptor comes from a man aged 60-69 years with acute or convalescent COVID-19. Here the chain combines TRBV30 and TRBJ1-1, with an unclear D gene assignment. Source material: peripheral blood. The sequenced DNA: TGTGCCTGGAGGCGGAGGAACACTGAAGCTTTCTTT. The translation is CAWRRRNTEAFF.